The 27 T cell receptor beta chains listed next were all sequenced from one sample in a study of beta chain features in type 1 diabetes. Since all of the isolated RNA was reverse transcribed, expressed TCRB transcripts were what got sequenced. Repertoires were generated with immunoSEQ multiplex PCR, while TCRdb's copy carries only in-frame clones and drops some. Of 150,000 or so clones listed, roughly 9.1% are singletons. Sequenced: central memory CD4+ T cells from blood. The receptors shown here come from a woman aged 18-29 years in good health.

This clone was seen once. The CDR3 sequence: CASSPPGGNEQFF. The CDR3 DNA reads TGTGCCAGCTCACCACCCGGCGGGAATGAGCAGTTCTTC. J is TRBJ2-1 and V is TRBV18; tentative D call: TRBD2 (5 bases). Per germline, CDR1 KGHSH and CDR2 LQKENI. The CDR3 extends over 13 amino acids. With 0 bases removed from V and 7 bases from J, the gap between germline ends came to 7 bases.

This clone was observed a few times. The CDR3 coding sequence is TGTGCCAGCAGTGACTCAAGGAACAGGGTCGGTGGCTACACCTTC. Its translation is CASSDSRNRVGGYTF. This rearrangement joins TRBV6-4 to TRBJ1-2; possibly TRBD1 for D (6 bases). The CDR3 sequence is 15 residues long. The germline V gene has CDR1 MRHNA and CDR2 SNTAGT. Between the trimmed V and J ends, which lost 0 bases and 7 bases, there was a span of 15 bases.

This clone was observed a few times. The chain joins TRBV9 to TRBJ2-3, with a tentative D call TRBD2 (5 bases). The CDR3 is 14 amino acids. V lost 4 bases and J lost 6, with 15 bases in between. Germline CDR1 is SGDLS and CDR2 is YYNGEE. In DNA, the CDR3 is TGTGCCAGCAGCCCTCTGAGCGGCGGGGATACGCAGTATTTT. It specifies CASSPLSGGDTQYF.

The chain links TRBV5-1 to TRBJ2-5, with D uncertain. The CDR3 covers 15 residues. Germline V gene sequence: CDR1 SGHRS, CDR2 YFSETQ. V was trimmed by 0 bases and J by 1 base, leaving 10 bases between them. This chain's CDR3 is CASSLVAAPQETQYF. In DNA, the CDR3 is TGCGCCAGCAGCTTGGTGGCAGCGCCCCAAGAGACCCAGTACTTC.

This clone has only a few counts. The chain recombines TRBV18 with TRBJ1-1; 8 positions agree with TRBD1. The junction had 5 bases not matched to a gene; V was cut back by 2 bases and J by 3 bases. CDR3 length: 15 residues. Germline assignment: CDR1 KGHSH and CDR2 LQKENI. The CDR3 is CASSPSTQGDTEAFF. CDR3 nucleotide sequence: TGTGCCAGCTCACCAAGTACACAGGGGGACACTGAAGCTTTCTTT.

A note on this clone: A junction boundary mismatches the germline segment, possibly from a read error. The chain has TRBV7-7 and TRBJ2-5; TRBD2 agrees at 7 bases. CDR3 length: 14 amino acids. CDR1 is SSHAT and CDR2 is FNYEAQ in the germline V gene (reference sequence). CDR3: CASSPGSGGETQYF. The CDR3 DNA is TGTGCTAGCAGCCCGGGATCCGGGGGGGAGACCCAGTACTTC.

The rearrangement links TRBV29-1 to TRBJ1-2; D is perhaps TRBD1 (6 bases). V shed 3 bases and J shed 7 bases, with 21 bases lying between them. CDR3 length: 15 residues. CDR1 and CDR2 (germline): SQVTM, ANQGSEA. CDR3 DNA: TGCAGCGTTGATCATACGGAACAGGGATGGTTTGGCTACACCTTC. As protein: CSVDHTEQGWFGYTF.

V gene TRBV6-1 combines with J gene TRBJ2-7; TRBD2 agrees at 12 bases. Germline lookup yields CDR1 MNHNS and CDR2 SASEGT. The trim removed 3 bases at V and 6 bases at J, leaving 9 bases unmatched. The CDR3 spans 16 residues. CDR3 amino acids: CASSDPTSGRSAEQYF. CDR3 nucleotide sequence: TGTGCCAGCAGTGACCCAACTAGCGGGAGGTCTGCCGAGCAGTACTTC.

There are a few counts of this clone. V is TRBV5-1 and J is TRBJ1-6; the D gene is possibly TRBD1 (5 bases). The germline V gene has CDR1 SGHRS and CDR2 YFSETQ. The CDR3 spans 15 residues. The V and J ends lost 7 bases and 6 bases respectively, with 17 bases between them. The CDR3 protein is CASGPGAGLNSPLHF. CDR3 in DNA: TGCGCCAGCGGGCCCGGGGCGGGACTTAATTCACCCCTCCACTTT.

The rearrangement links TRBV6-5 to TRBJ2-5, with 8 positions matching TRBD2. Trimming took 6 bases from V and 5 from J; bases not matched to a gene: 11. CDR1 MNHEY and CDR2 SVGAGI come from the germline V gene. The CDR3 spans 15 residues. The DNA for the CDR3 is TGTGCCAGCAGGAGAGGACTAGCTTGGGGGGAGACCCAGTACTTC. It codes for CASRRGLAWGETQYF.

V and J are TRBV5-1 and TRBJ1-1; 7 nucleotides match TRBD1. The germline CDR1 and CDR2 sequences are SGHRS and YFSETQ. The length of the CDR3 is 13 residues. V shed 4 bases, J shed 4 bases, and the junction held 4 bases outside the gene matches. Here the CDR3 reads CASSTQGSTEAFF. CDR3 bases: TGCGCCAGCAGCACACAGGGGAGCACTGAAGCTTTCTTT. Supplemented by reference TRBV5-1 and TRBJ1-1, the full variable domain reads KAGVTQTPRYLIKTRGQQVTLSCSPISGHRSVSWYQQTPGQGLQFLFEYFSETQRNKGNFPGRFSGRQFSNSRSEMNVSTLELGDSALYLCASSTQGSTEAFFGQGTRLTVV.

The rearrangement uses TRBV30 and TRBJ1-4; 9 nucleotides agree with TRBD1. Germline V gives CDR1 GTSNPN, CDR2 SVGIG (reference sequence). Trimming took 0 bases from V and 7 from J; bases not matched to a gene: 3. The CDR3 consists of 14 residues. CDR3 sequence reads: CAWSVNRGPEKLFF. In DNA form, the CDR3 reads TGTGCCTGGAGTGTAAACAGGGGGCCTGAAAAACTGTTTTTT.

CDR3 in amino acids: CASSSDRGEGIAKNIQYF. Written as DNA, the CDR3 is TGCGCCAGCAGCTCGGACAGGGGGGAGGGAATTGCCAAAAACATTCAGTACTTC. This chain connects TRBV5-1 to TRBJ2-4, with TRBD1 identical over 10 bases. Losses at the gene ends were 3 bases for V and 1 base for J; bases not matched to a gene: 10. This CDR3 has 18 amino acids. In germline, CDR1 is SGHRS, CDR2 YFSETQ.

In this sample, this clone turned up a few times. DNA of the CDR3: TGCGCCAGCAGCTTGGTCCAGACAGAATACTACGAGCAGTACTTC. Translation: CASSLVQTEYYEQYF. The chain carries TRBV5-1 and TRBJ2-7, with a weak D call TRBD1 (5 bases). Germline CDR1 is SGHRS and CDR2 is YFSETQ. The CDR3 sequence is 15 residues long. Trimming removed 0 bases from V and 3 bases from J, with 13 bases in between.

The gene calls are TRBV6-5 and TRBJ2-7; 7 bases match TRBD2. With V trimmed by 2 bases and J by 3 bases, 7 bases remained unmatched. The CDR3 covers 15 residues. CDR1 and CDR2 (germline): MNHEY, SVGAGI. The CDR3 DNA reads TGTGCCAGCAGTTACAGCGGCCCGGGAGGCTACGAGCAGTACTTC. Protein: CASSYSGPGGYEQYF.

The gene calls are TRBV9 and TRBJ2-2, with 7 nucleotides matching TRBD1. The length of the CDR3 is 15 residues. The V gene's germline CDR1 is SGDLS and CDR2 YYNGEE. The V gene end was trimmed by 4 bases and the J gene end by 4 bases; junction bases not matched to a gene: 7. Here the CDR3 DNA reads TGTGCCAGCAGCCCACAGGGGAAGAGCACCGGGGAGCTGTTTTTT. It is translated as CASSPQGKSTGELFF.

This clone was counted only a few times. V gene TRBV10-3 combines with J gene TRBJ2-1; 11 bases match TRBD2. Germline CDR1 reads ENHRY; CDR2 reads SYGVKD. The trim removed 10 bases at V and 6 bases at J, leaving 14 bases unmatched. The CDR3 consists of 16 residues. CDR3 region: CASSSPTSGMPNEQFF. As DNA, the CDR3 is TGTGCCAGCAGCTCTCCGACTAGCGGGATGCCCAATGAGCAGTTCTTC.

This sequence joins TRBV4-1 and TRBJ1-2; D is uncertain. The CDR3 spans 13 residues. Trimming took 4 bases from V and 0 from J, leaving 6 bases between them. Germline CDR1 and CDR2: MGHRA and YSYEKL. This CDR3 reads CASSLTTNYGYTF. The CDR3 nucleotides are TGCGCCAGCAGCCTAACTACTAACTATGGCTACACCTTC.

The rearrangement links TRBV29-1 to TRBJ1-1, with no clear D. Per germline, CDR1 SQVTM and CDR2 ANQGSEA. V lost 4 bases, J lost 4 bases, and 7 bases lay in between. The CDR3 totals 11 residues. The CDR3 DNA reads as TGCAGCGTTGGAGGGTTCACTGAAGCTTTCTTT. Encoded protein: CSVGGFTEAFF.

This clone has just a few counts. The chain combines TRBV5-4 with TRBJ2-4; TRBD2 matches 10 bases. The trim removed 2 bases at V and 0 bases at J, leaving 8 bases unmatched. The germline V gene encodes CDR1 SGHNT and CDR2 YYREEE (reference sequence). The CDR3 loop spans 18 amino acids. CDR3 residues: CASSFLASGGRAKNIQYF. CDR3 DNA sequence: TGTGCCAGCAGCTTTCTGGCTAGCGGGGGCCGAGCCAAAAACATTCAGTACTTC.

This chain connects TRBV10-3 to TRBJ1-6; 8 bases match TRBD1. Trimming removed 4 bases from V and 8 bases from J; junction bases left unmatched: 13. Per germline, CDR1 ENHRY and CDR2 SYGVKD. This CDR3 spans 17 amino acids. The CDR3 is CAISAKDRAGDDSPLHF. The CDR3 bases are TGTGCCATCAGTGCTAAGGACAGGGCCGGGGATGATTCACCCCTCCACTTT.

Only a few counts were recorded for this clone. The rearrangement joins TRBV29-1 to TRBJ2-7, with 11 bases identical to TRBD1. Germline trimming cut 6 bases from V and 4 bases from J; bases unmatched to any gene: 8. This CDR3 has 14 amino acids. Germline V gene data show CDR1 as SQVTM and CDR2 as ANQGSEA. The CDR3 DNA follows: TGCAGCGTCGGGGGTGGACAGGGGGCGTACGAGCAGTACTTC. This sequence encodes CSVGGGQGAYEQYF.

The J gene is TRBJ2-5, the V gene TRBV19, with 7 positions matching TRBD1. The CDR3 runs 16 residues. The V and J ends lost 4 bases and 5 bases, in that order; junction bases with no gene match: 13. CDR1 and CDR2 (germline): LNHDA, SQIVND (reference sequence). The CDR3 is CASSSGPQGTSETQYF. CDR3 nucleotides: TGTGCCAGTAGTAGCGGTCCACAGGGGACGAGCGAGACCCAGTACTTC.

This clone appeared a few times. The gene calls are TRBV18 and TRBJ1-2; D not certain. The germline CDR1 and CDR2 sequences are KGHSH and LQKENI. CDR3 length: 14 residues. V was clipped by 3 bases and J by 8 bases, with 16 bases between them. CDR3 protein: CASSPSVQSQGYTF. The CDR3 coding sequence is TGTGCCAGCTCACCTTCGGTACAGTCACAGGGCTACACCTTC.

The rearrangement links TRBV20-1 to TRBJ2-5, with 7 positions matching TRBD2. J gave up 5 bases and V 3 bases, and 0 bases lay outside the gene matches. Germline V lookup: CDR1 DFQATT, CDR2 SNEGSKA (reference sequence). This CDR3 is built from 11 residues. CDR3 in DNA: TGCAGTGCTAGCGGGGGGGAGACCCAGTACTTC. It codes for CSASGGETQYF.

There are a few counts of this clone. Other DNA sequences in this sample translate to the same CDR3. The rearrangement joins TRBV4-2 to TRBJ2-1; D remains ambiguous. Trimming pared 0 bases from V and 3 bases from J, leaving 12 bases between. Germline CDR1 reads LGHNA; CDR2 reads YNFKEQ. The CDR3 is made up of 16 amino acids. DNA for the CDR3: TGTGCCAGCAGCCAAGATCCAGGATTAAACTACAATGAGCAGTTCTTC. Its translation: CASSQDPGLNYNEQFF.

To note about this clone: The sample contains more than one DNA sequence encoding this CDR3. The rearrangement joins TRBV7-2 to TRBJ2-3; perhaps TRBD1 as D (5 bases). Trimming stripped 2 bases from V and 1 base from J, with 10 bases between. Germline lookup yields CDR1 SGHTA and CDR2 FQGNSA. The CDR3 has 15 residues. This chain's CDR3 is CASSLQGSRTDTQYF. CDR3 sequence (DNA): TGTGCCAGCAGCTTACAGGGCTCTCGCACAGATACGCAGTATTTT.